This T cell receptor beta chain stems from a study of CD8 T cells in ankylosing spondylitis (dated by TCRdb to 2016 to 2017). A note on the overall study: To find TCR variants linked to disease, the study profiled T cell receptor beta repertoires in ankylosing spondylitis patients and healthy donors. Peripheral blood samples were taken, and synovial fluid was additionally collected from ankylosing spondylitis patients. In total, the full study cohort was made up of roughly 110 healthy donors and 25 to 30 ankylosing spondylitis patients. Points the paper makes about the study in general: The disease-linked clones had a CD8+ phenotype and were found at relatively low frequencies in peripheral blood. Blood from ankylosing spondylitis patients appeared to be characterized by a TCR beta motif composed of 7 to 9 highly homologous amino acid variants. Some motif variants were previously reported in synovial fluid and blood of reactive arthritis patients, suggesting common disease-initiation mechanisms. According to the report, matched synovial fluid samples from ankylosing spondylitis patients were significantly enriched for the disease-linked clones.

At the junction V is shortened by 0 bases and J by 6 bases, with 8 bases in between. The germline V gene gives CDR1 as LGHNA and CDR2 as YNFKEQ. Taken from cysteine to phenylalanine, the CDR3 has 13 residues. The sequence is cut down to CDR3 DNA, 39 bases in frame from base 1. Instrument used: Illumina HiSeq 2500. TCR beta libraries were prepared by quantitative 5'-RACE with molecular barcodes. The original pipeline was this. A new computational method, built on a probabilistic model of VDJ rearrangement, was used to identify disease-linked TCR variants. TCRdb redid the processing of the public reads, applying fastp at Q25 and MiXCR, and retained in-frame beta chains. One record per CDR3 amino acid sequence lists the most common genes and DNA. The V and J calls follow TCRdb's processing rather than the paper's. The table for this sample lists about 35,000 distinct CDR3 sequences; 10% to 13% of them were counted only once. About 16% of the sample comes from the top ten.

In this sample, this clonotype turned up many times. Its antigen remains undetermined. No qualities accompany the bases; no much larger clone lies one base away. The sequence came from a male donor with ankylosing spondylitis or in good health (not recorded which). The chain couples TRBV4-2 to TRBJ1-1, with the D gene not confidently named. The material sequenced was blood, either unsorted or a sorted T cell fraction (not recorded which). The CDR3 region: CASSQERRAEAFF. The sequence in DNA is TGTGCCAGCAGCCAAGAAAGACGGGCTGAAGCTTTCTTT.